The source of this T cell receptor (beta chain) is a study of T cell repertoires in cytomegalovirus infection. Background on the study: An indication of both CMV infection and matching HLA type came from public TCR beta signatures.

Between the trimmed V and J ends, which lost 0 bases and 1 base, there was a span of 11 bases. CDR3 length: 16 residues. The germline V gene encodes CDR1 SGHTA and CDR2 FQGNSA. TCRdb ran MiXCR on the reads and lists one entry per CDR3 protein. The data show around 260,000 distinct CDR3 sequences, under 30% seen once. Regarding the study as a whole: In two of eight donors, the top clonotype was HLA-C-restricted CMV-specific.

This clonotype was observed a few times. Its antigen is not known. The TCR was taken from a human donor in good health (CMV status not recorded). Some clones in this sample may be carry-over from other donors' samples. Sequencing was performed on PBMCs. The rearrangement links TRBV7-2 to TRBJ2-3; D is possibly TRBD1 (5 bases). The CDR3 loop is CASSLAVAGRTDTQYF. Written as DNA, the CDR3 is TGTGCCAGCAGCTTAGCTGTGGCAGGGCGCACAGATACGCAGTATTTT.